The rows below give T cell receptor beta chains drawn from one sample of a study of shared clonotypes between healthy human individuals. Generated by immunoSEQ multiplex PCR, the TCRdb table keeps only in-frame clones and is missing some. The data hold some 2,000,000 clones, with approximately 94% observed a single time. The sequenced sample was naive CD4+ T cells sorted from blood. The receptor source for this set is a young man in good health. Each CDR3 is given with its conserved first and last residue. The D gene is left open where the match is weak. Part of the rows lack a size; the others show once, few, many or a class for expanded clones.

>TRBJ1-4|NA|TRBV28|NA
TGTGCCAGCAGTGAAGTAAGAACAACTAATGAAAAACTGTTTTTT
CASSEVRTTNEKLFF
>TRBJ1-5|NA|TRBV10-3|NA
TGTGCCATCAGTCAGGGCGGAATATATCAGCCCCAGCATTTT
CAISQGGIYQPQHF
>TRBJ2-5|NA|TRBV19|once
TGTGCCAGTGGAGAGGGCTCTGCTGGTATCGAGACCCAGTACTTC
CASGEGSAGIETQYF
>TRBJ2-2|TRBD2|TRBV28|NA
TGTGCCACCCAGGGCGGGGGTCTAGGCACCGGGGAGCTGTTTTTT
CATQGGGLGTGELFF
>TRBJ2-7|TRBD1|TRBV7-9|NA
TGTGCCAGCAGCCTTGACAGGGGGGTCTACGAGCAGTACTTC
CASSLDRGVYEQYF
>TRBJ1-6|NA|TRBV18|NA
TGTGCCAGCTCACTAGATGGAGGTTCACCCCTCCACTTT
CASSLDGGSPLHF
>TRBJ1-1|NA|TRBV18|NA
TGTGCCAGCTCACCGAGAACAGGCGACACTGAAGCTTTCTTT
CASSPRTGDTEAFF
>TRBJ1-4|TRBD1|TRBV6-1|NA
TGTGCCAGCACACCGACAGGGGATAATGAAAAACTGTTTTTT
CASTPTGDNEKLFF
>TRBJ1-3|NA|TRBV5-8|NA
TGTGCCAGCAGCCTCAGGACTGCTTCTGGAAACACCATATATTTT
CASSLRTASGNTIYF
>TRBJ1-3|NA|TRBV9|NA
TGTGCCAGCAGCGGAGAACACAGGGCTGGAAACACCATATATTTT
CASSGEHRAGNTIYF
>TRBJ2-5|NA|TRBV2|NA
TGTGCCAGCAGTCAGACAGGCCCCCGGGAGACCCAGTACTTC
CASSQTGPRETQYF
>TRBJ2-5|NA|TRBV6-6|once
TGTGCCAGCAGTTACTCGACTAGTTCGGAGACCCAGTACTTC
CASSYSTSSETQYF
>TRBJ1-2|NA|TRBV7-9|NA
TGTGCCAGCAGCCGGGGGGACGTACCTCCCTATGGCTACACCTTC
CASSRGDVPPYGYTF
>TRBJ2-3|TRBD1|TRBV5-1|NA
TGCGCCAGCAGCCGGACAGGGGAGGCAGATACGCAGTATTTT
CASSRTGEADTQYF
>TRBJ1-2|TRBD1|TRBV30|once
TGTGCCTGGAGTGTGCAGGGGGCAGTCTATGGCTACACCTTC
CAWSVQGAVYGYTF
>TRBJ2-3|NA|TRBV10-1|NA
TGCGCCACTTCCTTCCTAGCGACTAGCACAGATACGCAGTATTTT
CATSFLATSTDTQYF
>TRBJ1-2|TRBD1|TRBV18|once
TGTGCCAGCTCAGCGCCGACAGGGCTTGGCTACACCTTC
CASSAPTGLGYTF
>TRBJ2-7|NA|TRBV30|NA
TGTGCCTGGAGTAGGGTGGGAGGCCCCTACGAGCAGTACTTC
CAWSRVGGPYEQYF
>TRBJ1-2|NA|TRBV9|NA
TGTGCCAGCAGCTCCGGGCGGGGAATCTCTGGCTACACCTTC
CASSSGRGISGYTF
>TRBJ1-4|TRBD1|TRBV6-1|NA
TGTGCCAGCAGGCTGACAGGGTCGGGAGAAAAACTGTTTTTT
CASRLTGSGEKLFF
>TRBJ2-3|NA|TRBV10-3|NA
TGTGCCATCAGTGATTTTGGGGCGGCAGATACGCAGTATTTT
CAISDFGAADTQYF
>TRBJ1-6|NA|TRBV5-1|NA
TGCGCCAGCAGCTGGGCAGGGATAGATTCACCCCTCCACTTT
CASSWAGIDSPLHF
>TRBJ2-3|TRBD2|TRBV28|NA
TGTGCCAGCAGTTTTTACTACGGAAACGTCATTAGCGGGGGGGCCGGCACAGATACGCAGTATTTT
CASSFYYGNVISGGAGTDTQYF
>TRBJ1-2|NA|TRBV28|NA
TGTGCCAGCAGTTCCCGACTAGATGGCTACACCTTC
CASSSRLDGYTF
>TRBJ2-7|TRBD2|TRBV5-4|NA
TGTGCCAGCAGCCTACCGGGGCGGGAGAGGTCCTACGAGCAGTACTTC
CASSLPGRERSYEQYF
>TRBJ2-1|TRBD2|TRBV5-4|NA
TGTGCCAGCAGCCGAAGCGCGGGAGCTAGCTACAATGAGCAGTTCTTC
CASSRSAGASYNEQFF
>TRBJ2-3|TRBD1|TRBV29-1|NA
TGCAGCGTCCTCCCCGCGACAGGGGTAATGGATACGCAGTATTTT
CSVLPATGVMDTQYF
>TRBJ1-6|TRBD1|TRBV11-2|NA
TGTGCCAGCAGCTACCGACAGCCAGGGGGGAATTCACCCCTCCACTTT
CASSYRQPGGNSPLHF
>TRBJ1-1|TRBD1|TRBV28|NA
TGTGCCAGCAGTTACAGGGGGCGGGACACTGAAGCTTTCTTT
CASSYRGRDTEAFF
>TRBJ2-1|NA|TRBV10-1|once
TGCGCCAGCAGTGAGTCGAGTCTACCACCCTACAATGAGCAGTTCTTC
CASSESSLPPYNEQFF
>TRBJ2-6|NA|TRBV19|NA
TGTGCCAGTAGTTCCGGGACCAAATCTGGGGCCAACGTCCTGACTTTC
CASSSGTKSGANVLTF
>TRBJ2-7|NA|TRBV6-5|NA
TGTGCCAGCAGTTACTCACGGGGGAGCTCCTACGAGCAGTACTTC
CASSYSRGSSYEQYF
>TRBJ2-5|TRBD1|TRBV5-1|NA
TGCGCCAGCAGCTTGGAAGGACAGGGCCAAGAGACCCAGTACTTC
CASSLEGQGQETQYF